The rows below give T cell receptor beta chains drawn from one sample of a study of CD8 T cells in ankylosing spondylitis. Each CDR3 protein gets one entry after TCRdb re-called the 5' RACE reads with MiXCR. The data hold more than 650,000 distinct CDR3 sequences, with over 9.5% observed a single time. Material: blood, either unsorted or a sorted T cell fraction (not recorded which). Receptor source: a male donor with ankylosing spondylitis. CDR3s include the opening cysteine and the closing phenylalanine or tryptophan. Each record gives: clone size, V gene, D gene, J gene, CDR3 DNA, CDR3 protein. D genes are given only for firm matches. Only part of the rows carry a size: once, few, many, or a class if the clone is expanded.

>NA|TRBV6-1|TRBD1|TRBJ1-1
TGTGCCAGCAGTGGCACTCCAGGGGGATTCACTGAAGCTTTCTTT
CASSGTPGGFTEAFF
>NA|TRBV12-3/TRBV12-4|TRBD1|TRBJ1-6
TGTGCCAGCAACAGGGGGCCCCATTCACCCCTCCACTTT
CASNRGPHSPLHF
>many|TRBV27|NA|TRBJ2-6
TGTGCCAGCAGTTTATGGGGCTCTGGGGCCAACGTCCTGACTTTC
CASSLWGSGANVLTF
>NA|TRBV11-2|NA|TRBJ2-2
TGTGCCAGCAGCTTATTATTAGCCGGGGAGCTGTTTTTT
CASSLLLAGELFF
>NA|TRBV6-2/TRBV6-3|NA|TRBJ2-1
TGTGCCAGCAGTTTGCCTCCTCGGACTATCACTATGGGGAATGAGCAGTTCTTC
CASSLPPRTITMGNEQFF
>NA|TRBV5-1|NA|TRBJ1-2
TGCGCCAGCAGCCCCAGGGGTTCCTACTATGGCTACACCTTC
CASSPRGSYYGYTF
>NA|TRBV11-2|NA|TRBJ1-3
TGTGCCAGCAGCTTAGGCCGGACCTGGGGAAACACCATATATTTT
CASSLGRTWGNTIYF
>NA|TRBV20-1|TRBD2|TRBJ2-1
TGCAGTGCTAGAGAGTGGTCTAGCGGATACAATGAGCAGTTCTTC
CSAREWSSGYNEQFF
>NA|TRBV6-1|TRBD1|TRBJ2-5
TGTGCCAGCAGGCCTAATACAGGGGAAGGGGCCCAGTACTTC
CASRPNTGEGAQYF
>many|TRBV29-1|NA|TRBJ2-5
TGCAGCGTTGCGCGTCTCCTTCAAGAGACCCAGTACTTC
CSVARLLQETQYF
>NA|TRBV20-1|TRBD2|TRBJ2-7
TGCGAAGAGCGGGAGCCCCCCTACGAGCAGTACTTC
CEEREPPYEQYF
>NA|TRBV7-6|NA|TRBJ2-1
TGTGCCAGCAGCTTAACTGCATCGAACTCTTACAATGAGCAGTTCTTC
CASSLTASNSYNEQFF
>few|TRBV7-2|TRBD1|TRBJ2-5
TGTGCCAGCAGCTTACCCCCAGGGGGCACTGAGACCCAGTACTTC
CASSLPPGGTETQYF
>NA|TRBV5-1|NA|TRBJ2-3
TGCGCCAGCAGCTTGAAATCACGCACAGATACGCAGTATTTT
CASSLKSRTDTQYF
>few|TRBV6-2/TRBV6-3|NA|TRBJ2-1
TGTGCCAGCAGTTATGGGCCAGACTCCTACAATGAGCAGTTCTTC
CASSYGPDSYNEQFF
>NA|TRBV20-1|NA|TRBJ1-1
TGCAGTGCTAGAAATTCAGGGACCCCTGAAGCTTTCTTT
CSARNSGTPEAFF
>NA|TRBV7-9|NA|TRBJ2-5
TGTGCCAGCAGCCCCCTCGGTGGCCCCGGGGGAACCCAGTACTTC
CASSPLGGPGGTQYF
>NA|TRBV29-1|NA|TRBJ2-1
TGCAGCGTTACGGTGATCGTGGATGAGCAGTTCTTC
CSVTVIVDEQFF
>NA|TRBV5-1|NA|TRBJ1-1
TGCGCCAGCAGCTTCAGGGTGGGCGCTGAAGCTTTCTTT
CASSFRVGAEAFF
>few|TRBV20-1|NA|TRBJ2-5
TGCAGTGTCAGCCCTGGGGGGCCCCGAGAGACCCAGTACTTC
CSVSPGGPRETQYF
>NA|TRBV5-6|NA|TRBJ1-5
TGTGCCAGCAGCTTGTACGGGGGGGCGACTTATCAGCCCCAGCATTTT
CASSLYGGATYQPQHF
>NA|TRBV20-1|NA|TRBJ2-7
TGCAGTGCTGGGGCAGACTTGCCTTACGAGCAGTACTTC
CSAGADLPYEQYF
>many|TRBV24-1|TRBD1|TRBJ2-1
TGTGCCACCAGTGATTTCGGACAGGGGGGGTACAATGAGCAGTTCTTC
CATSDFGQGGYNEQFF
>NA|TRBV12-3/TRBV12-4|NA|TRBJ1-6
TGTGCCAGCAGTCCCAGGGACGGAACCTCACCCCTCCACTTT
CASSPRDGTSPLHF
>many|TRBV20-1|NA|TRBJ1-2
TGCAGTGCTAGAGACAATAACTATGGCTACACCTTC
CSARDNNYGYTF
>few|TRBV10-3|NA|TRBJ2-7
TGTGCCATCAGTGAGTCAAACGAGCAGTACTTC
CAISESNEQYF
>many|TRBV27|TRBD1|TRBJ1-5
TGTGCCAGCAGTTCCGATTACAGGGGACAGGGCAATCAGCCCCAGCATTTT
CASSSDYRGQGNQPQHF
>NA|TRBV20-1|NA|TRBJ2-1
TGCAGTGCCCGTAATGTGGGGACTCCAAGTCCGAATGAGCAGTTCTTC
CSARNVGTPSPNEQFF
>NA|TRBV2|NA|TRBJ1-2
TGTGCCAGCAGTGAAGGGGCTTCCATCTATGGCTACACCTTC
CASSEGASIYGYTF
>NA|TRBV18|TRBD1|TRBJ2-6
TGTGCCAGCTCGGGGACAGGCCTACTCTCTGGGGCCAACGTCCTGACTTTC
CASSGTGLLSGANVLTF
>few|TRBV28|TRBD1|TRBJ1-5
TGTGCCAGCAGAACTCCGGGACAGGGGAGCAATCAGCCCCAGCATTTT
CASRTPGQGSNQPQHF
>few|TRBV10-3|TRBD1|TRBJ1-1
TGTGCCATAGAGCAGGGGGCGGGAACTGAAGCTTTCTTT
CAIEQGAGTEAFF
>NA|TRBV7-6|NA|TRBJ2-7
TGTGCCAGCAGCTTAGTAACTCGAGGCGAGCAGTACTTC
CASSLVTRGEQYF
>many|TRBV28|TRBD1|TRBJ2-7
TGTGCCAGCCTGGACAGGGCCTCCTACGAGCAGTACTTC
CASLDRASYEQYF
>NA|TRBV20-1|NA|TRBJ1-1
TGCAGTGCTAGACGAGCAGGGTTGACTGAAGCTTTCTTT
CSARRAGLTEAFF
>NA|TRBV2|TRBD1|TRBJ2-7
TGTGCCAGCAGTGGGGGACAGGGCTCCTACGAGCAGTACTTC
CASSGGQGSYEQYF
>NA|TRBV4-3|NA|TRBJ1-2
TGCGCCAGCAGCCCGGAAGTCTGGGATTATGGCTACACCTTC
CASSPEVWDYGYTF
>many|TRBV5-1|NA|TRBJ2-3
TGCGCCAGCAGCTTGTCGTACGGAACAGATACGCAGTATTTT
CASSLSYGTDTQYF
>few|TRBV5-1|NA|TRBJ1-2
TGCGCCAGCAGCTTGCAGACAGAAGGGTATGGCTACACCTTC
CASSLQTEGYGYTF
>NA|TRBV5-6|NA|TRBJ1-1
TGTGCCAGCAGCTCGGTAATGAACACTGAAGCTTTCTTT
CASSSVMNTEAFF
>NA|TRBV24-1|TRBD2|TRBJ2-1
TGTGCCACCAGTGATATGTGGACTAGCGGCCCCCACCTCAGCTCCTACAATGAGCAGTTCTTC
CATSDMWTSGPHLSSYNEQFF
>NA|TRBV6-2/TRBV6-3|NA|TRBJ2-7
TGTGCCAGCACCCCCCGGGGCCTTAACTACGAGCAGTACTTC
CASTPRGLNYEQYF
>many|TRBV20-1|NA|TRBJ2-5
TGCAGTGCTAGCTCGTTTAGGACTACCCAAGAGACCCAGTACTTC
CSASSFRTTQETQYF
>many|TRBV5-5|NA|TRBJ1-3
TGTGCCAGCAGCTTCAGCAGTCGCTCCTCTGGAAACACCATATATTTT
CASSFSSRSSGNTIYF
>many|TRBV2|NA|TRBJ1-5
TGTGCCAGCAGTGAATTGGACCCCCCAGTGCATCAGCCCCAGCATTTT
CASSELDPPVHQPQHF
>many|TRBV4-3|NA|TRBJ2-7
TGCGCCAGCAGGTATCCGCCCTACGAGCAGTACTTC
CASRYPPYEQYF
>NA|TRBV20-1|TRBD2|TRBJ2-3
TGCAGTGCTACGGGGGGGGAGGGTACAGATACGCAGTATTTT
CSATGGEGTDTQYF
>many|TRBV10-3|NA|TRBJ1-1
TGTGCCATCAGTGGGTCAGCGAGGAACACTGAAGCTTTCTTT
CAISGSARNTEAFF
>many|TRBV6-5|NA|TRBJ2-7
TGTGCCAGCAGTTCTCGGCAGGCTACCTACGAGCAGTACTTC
CASSSRQATYEQYF
>NA|TRBV2|NA|TRBJ2-3
TGTGCCAGCAGTCCAAGGGACATCGATGGGGCGAGGCCTAGGGGTACGCAGTATTTT
CASSPRDIDGARPRGTQYF
>few|TRBV9|TRBD1|TRBJ2-2
TGTGCCAGCAGCGCAGGGACAGGGGTTAGAACCGGGGAGCTGTTTTTT
CASSAGTGVRTGELFF
>many|TRBV4-2|TRBD1|TRBJ2-7
TGTGCCAGCAGCCGAGGGGACAGGTCGGACTACGAGCAGTACTTC
CASSRGDRSDYEQYF
>few|TRBV20-1|NA|TRBJ2-7
TGCAGTGCGGACCCGTCGCCAGCCTACGAGCAGTACTTC
CSADPSPAYEQYF
>NA|TRBV28|NA|TRBJ2-2
TGTGCCAGCACCGAAAGGGGATGGAGCGGGGAGCTGTTTTTT
CASTERGWSGELFF